The 29 T cell receptor beta chains listed next were all sequenced from one sample in a study of radiation and T cells in renal cell carcinoma (dated by TCRdb to about 2020). According to the study, the label for this sample's time point signals: blood 4 weeks post-SBRT, at nephrectomy. Explained via the paper, the treatment or condition label denotes: 15 Gy SBRT to primary tumor, nephrectomy 4 weeks later. Receptor amplification or capture employed the immunoSEQ multiplex PCR assay. TCRdb took this table from immuneACCESS and kept in-frame rearrangements with V and J called. Such tables lack part of the clones; where checked against another copy, unresolved V genes explain under half of the gap, and the rest is unexplained. The table for this sample lists tens of thousands of clones; roughly 83% of them were counted only once. The ten top clones hold under 2.5% of the sample. The sequencing here drew on blood, taken from a patient whose treatment included radiotherapy and nephrectomy. Every receptor here comes from a woman aged 55-70 years with renal cell carcinoma.

The chain has TRBV7-6 and TRBJ1-3; D possibly corresponds to TRBD1 (5 bases). Germline V lookup: CDR1 SGHVS, CDR2 FNYEAQ. The V gene lost 8 bases and the J gene lost 0 bases, with 8 bases spanning the gap. The CDR3 has 13 amino acids. This CDR3 reads CASSQGSGNTIYF. In DNA form, the CDR3 reads TGTGCCAGCTCCCAGGGCTCTGGAAACACCATATATTTT.

V is TRBV9 and J is TRBJ2-3, with D uncertain. Trimming shortened V by 4 bases and J by 1 base, and 10 bases separated the two germline ends. The CDR3 consists of 14 residues. Per the germline V gene, CDR1 is SGDLS and CDR2 is YYNGEE. In nucleotides, the CDR3 is TGTGCCAGCAGCCGTGGTTATGGCACAGATACGCAGTATTTT. Translating it yields CASSRGYGTDTQYF.

The V gene is TRBV5-6, the J gene TRBJ1-1, with TRBD1 matching 8 bases. V shed 3 bases and J 4 bases; nucleotides not matched to a gene: 2. The CDR3 sequence is 13 residues long. CDR1 and CDR2 from the germline V gene are SGHDT and YYEEEE. CDR3 loop: CASSWTGSTEAFF. The CDR3 DNA reads as TGTGCCAGCAGCTGGACAGGGTCCACTGAAGCTTTCTTT.

The chain combines TRBV6-4 with TRBJ2-3, with a weak D call TRBD1 (5 bases). Germline lookup yields CDR1 MRHNA and CDR2 SNTAGT. Between the trimmed V and J ends, which lost 3 bases and 2 bases, there was a span of 12 bases. The CDR3 has 15 amino acids. CDR3 bases: TGTGCCAGCAGTGAAGGTGGCAGGGTCACAGATACGCAGTATTTT. Translated, it gives CASSEGGRVTDTQYF.

The chain employs TRBV27 and TRBJ1-2, with no clear D. Germline CDR1 and CDR2: MNHEY and SMNVEV (reference sequence). Trimming shortened V by 8 bases and J by 4 bases, and 11 bases separated the two germline ends. The CDR3 is 12 residues long. CDR3 in amino acids: CASDGSVYGYTF. Here the CDR3 DNA reads TGTGCCAGCGATGGTTCCGTCTATGGCTACACCTTC.

J is TRBJ2-7 and V is TRBV19; 7 bases align to TRBD2. The CDR3 contains 14 residues. Germline CDR1 reads LNHDA; CDR2 reads SQIVND (reference sequence). J gave up 2 bases and V 2 bases, and 3 bases lay outside the gene matches. In DNA, the CDR3 is TGTGCCAGTAGTATACGGGGGGAAACCTACGAGCAGTACTTC. Protein: CASSIRGETYEQYF.

CDR3 nucleotides: TGTGCCAGCAGTGAACGGGGACAGGGAGCTAACTATGGCTACACCTTC. It codes for CASSERGQGANYGYTF. The V call is TRBV6-1, the J call TRBJ1-2, with 9 bases identical to TRBD1. Germline assignment: CDR1 MNHNS and CDR2 SASEGT. CDR3 length equals 16 residues. Trimming at V came to 2 bases and at J to 0 bases, leaving 4 bases not matched to a gene.

The CDR3 is CASSLSATGAGETQYF. The CDR3 region has the DNA TGCGCCAGCAGCCTATCGGCCACAGGGGCCGGGGAGACCCAGTACTTC. The chain recombines TRBV5-1 with TRBJ2-5; TRBD1 matches at 7 bases. There are 16 residues in the CDR3. Germline-derived CDR1 and CDR2 are SGHRS and YFSETQ. V was clipped by 4 bases and J by 5 bases; unmatched bases: 14. The full variable domain, rest sourced from reference TRBV5-1 and TRBJ2-5, is KAGVTQTPRYLIKTRGQQVTLSCSPISGHRSVSWYQQTPGQGLQFLFEYFSETQRNKGNFPGRFSGRQFSNSRSEMNVSTLELGDSALYLCASSLSATGAGETQYFGPGTRLLVL.

The chain recombines TRBV16 with TRBJ1-2, with 10 bases fitting TRBD1. Germline CDR1 and CDR2: KGHSY and FQNENV. CDR3 size: 15 residues. V gave up 4 bases and J gave up 6 bases; unmatched junction bases: 8. The CDR3 sequence: CASSPSIGTGDGYTF. DNA for the CDR3: TGTGCCAGCAGCCCCTCGATAGGGACAGGGGATGGCTACACCTTC.

This chain uses TRBV30 with TRBJ1-1; TRBD1 is a possible D gene (5 bases). The germline CDR1 and CDR2 sequences are GTSNPN and SVGIG (reference sequence). The CDR3 has 13 residues. Trimming took off 3 bases at V and 0 bases at J, with 8 bases between the two ends. The CDR3 loop is CAWRGTVNTEAFF. The CDR3 DNA is TGTGCCTGGAGAGGGACGGTGAACACTGAAGCTTTCTTT.

V and J are TRBV10-3 and TRBJ1-2, with 8 bases identical to TRBD1. There are 12 residues in the CDR3. Germline V gene sequence: CDR1 ENHRY, CDR2 SYGVKD. The junction had 6 bases not matched to a gene; V was cut back by 9 bases and J by 6 bases. CDR3 region: CAIDRGGDGYTF. In nucleotides, the CDR3 is TGTGCCATAGACAGGGGAGGGGATGGCTACACCTTC.

The rearrangement links TRBV19 to TRBJ1-6; unclear D gene. Per the germline V gene, CDR1 is LNHDA and CDR2 is SQIVND (reference sequence). This CDR3 has 16 amino acids. V lost 4 bases to trimming and J lost 0 bases, with 10 bases between them. The CDR3 DNA sequence: TGTGCCAGTAGTACTAGGACGGACTCCTATAATTCACCCCTCCACTTT. It translates to CASSTRTDSYNSPLHF.

Only a few counts were recorded for this clone. The chain has TRBV19 and TRBJ1-2, with 12 bases fitting TRBD1. Per germline, CDR1 LNHDA and CDR2 SQIVND (reference sequence). CDR3 size: 15 residues. V trimming: 5 bases; J trimming: 8 bases; junction bases outside the gene matches: 9. CDR3 coding DNA: TGTGCCAGTAGTGTTACCGGGACAGGGGGCGAAGGCTACACCTTC. It encodes CASSVTGTGGEGYTF.

The chain is built from TRBV28 and TRBJ2-3; 7 bases are a match to TRBD1. This CDR3 spans 14 amino acids. With 3 bases clipped from V and 3 bases from J, the junction kept 3 bases outside the gene matches. CDR1 and CDR2 (germline): MDHEN, SYDVKM. The chain's CDR3 is CASSFTTGTDTQYF. The CDR3 DNA follows: TGTGCCAGCAGTTTCACGACAGGGACAGATACGCAGTATTTT.

There are a few counts of this clone. The chain joins TRBV7-9 to TRBJ1-1; 8 positions agree with TRBD1. CDR3 length equals 16 residues. Germline values: CDR1 SEHNR, CDR2 FQNEAQ (reference sequence). Unmatched junction bases numbered 9, after V lost 5 bases and J lost 1 base. In DNA form, the CDR3 reads TGTGCCAGCAGCCGAGGGGCCGGGACAGGGAACACTGAAGCTTTCTTT. Residues: CASSRGAGTGNTEAFF.

The chain links TRBV7-8 to TRBJ1-5, with TRBD1 matching over 7 bases. Trimming at V came to 6 bases and at J to 7 bases, leaving 12 bases not matched to a gene. The CDR3 runs 15 residues. Germline CDR1 and CDR2: SGHVS and FQNEAQ. DNA of the CDR3: TGTGCCAGCAGGTTCGACAGGGCAAGGGAACAGCCCCAGCATTTT. This encodes CASRFDRAREQPQHF. The full variable domain, in which reference TRBV7-8 and TRBJ1-5 provide the parts outside the CDR3, is GAGVSQSPRYKVAKRGQDVALRCDPISGHVSLFWYQQALGQGPEFLTYFQNEAQLDKSGLPSDRFFAERPEGSVSTLKIQRTQQEDSAVYLCASRFDRAREQPQHFGDGTRLSIL.

The rearrangement links TRBV6-6 to TRBJ1-1; TRBD1 is a possible D gene (6 bases). The V gene's germline CDR1 is MNHNY and CDR2 SVGAGI (reference sequence). V lost 6 bases and J lost 7, with 15 bases in between. The CDR3 is 13 residues long. CDR3 region: CASSREDRREAFF. The DNA for the CDR3 is TGTGCCAGCAGCCGCGAAGACAGGCGTGAAGCTTTCTTT.

The chain uses TRBV11-1 and TRBJ2-5, with D possibly TRBD2 on 5 matching bases. The CDR3 extends over 11 amino acids. V lost 4 bases, J lost 5 bases, and 5 bases lay in between. CDR1 is SGHAT and CDR2 is FQDESV in the germline V gene (reference sequence). The CDR3 DNA reads as TGTGCCAGCAGCTCGGGGGAGACCCAGTACTTC. This codes for CASSSGETQYF.

The chain carries TRBV11-2 and TRBJ2-1; possible D gene TRBD2, 5 bases. Germline CDR1 and CDR2: SGHAT and FQNNGV. The V gene lost 1 base and the J gene lost 0 bases, with 10 bases spanning the gap. The CDR3 sequence is 16 residues long. The CDR3 DNA reads as TGTGCCAGCAGCTTAGTAACGGGGAGCTCCTACAATGAGCAGTTCTTC. This gives the protein CASSLVTGSSYNEQFF.

This clone was seen a few times. The gene calls are TRBV2 and TRBJ1-1; 11 nucleotides line up with TRBD1. From germline, CDR1 is SNHLY and CDR2 FYNNEI. J gave up 5 bases and V 8 bases, and 4 bases lay outside the gene matches. This CDR3 spans 13 amino acids. CDR3 region: CASQGTGGTEAFF. The CDR3 DNA follows: TGTGCCAGCCAGGGGACAGGGGGAACTGAAGCTTTCTTT.

This clone was counted a single time. V usage is TRBV10-3 and J usage is TRBJ2-3; 7 bases match TRBD1. Germline V gene data show CDR1 as ENHRY and CDR2 as SYGVKD. Germline trimming cut 6 bases from V and 0 bases from J; bases unmatched to any gene: 9. The CDR3 covers 16 residues. CDR3 amino acids: CAISSKQGSSTDTQYF. CDR3 nucleotide sequence: TGTGCCATCAGCTCTAAACAGGGGTCTAGCACAGATACGCAGTATTTT.

The chain joins TRBV7-9 to TRBJ1-1; the D is unclear. Germline values: CDR1 SEHNR, CDR2 FQNEAQ (reference sequence). The CDR3 has 13 amino acids. V dropped 5 bases and J dropped 0 bases, with 7 bases sitting between them. CDR3 residues: CASSPRMNTEAFF. CDR3 nucleotides: TGTGCCAGCAGCCCCAGGATGAACACTGAAGCTTTCTTT.

The J gene is TRBJ1-5, the V gene TRBV28; D gene uncertain. V was pared by 7 bases and J by 1 base, with 11 bases between. The CDR3 runs 14 residues. Germline V gene data show CDR1 as MDHEN and CDR2 as SYDVKM. In nucleotides, the CDR3 is TGTGCCAGCAACAAAGGTCTAAGCAATCAGCCCCAGCATTTT. Its protein product is CASNKGLSNQPQHF.

The chain recombines TRBV18 with TRBJ2-1; D is perhaps TRBD1 or TRBD2 (5 bases each). Trimming took 2 bases from V and 0 from J, leaving 5 bases between them. CDR1 and CDR2 from the germline V gene are KGHSH and LQKENI. The CDR3 totals 14 residues. As DNA, the CDR3 is TGTGCCAGCTCACCAGGGACCTCCTACAATGAGCAGTTCTTC. It yields the protein CASSPGTSYNEQFF.

By its share, this clone is medium-sized. The rearrangement joins TRBV5-1 to TRBJ2-7; D uncertain. With 3 bases removed from V and 2 bases from J, the gap between germline ends came to 9 bases. This CDR3 comprises 13 residues. CDR1 is SGHRS and CDR2 is YFSETQ in the germline V gene. Here the CDR3 reads CASSWDKAYEQYF. In DNA form, the CDR3 reads TGCGCCAGCAGCTGGGATAAAGCCTACGAGCAGTACTTC.

As for this clone: The same CDR3 can be traced to other DNA sequences in this sample. This chain uses TRBV7-9 with TRBJ2-7; TRBD2 might be the D (6 bases). V shed 5 bases and J shed 2 bases, with 10 bases lying between them. There are 13 residues in the CDR3. Per germline, CDR1 SEHNR and CDR2 FQNEAQ (reference sequence). The CDR3 is CASSPPGAYEQYF. For the CDR3, the DNA is TGTGCCAGCAGCCCCCCGGGGGCCTACGAGCAGTACTTC.

This chain links TRBV11-2 with TRBJ1-2, with D unclear. CDR1 and CDR2 from the germline V gene are SGHAT and FQNNGV. Trimming pared 0 bases from V and 0 bases from J, leaving 8 bases between. The CDR3 contains 15 residues. Here the CDR3 DNA reads TGTGCCAGCAGCTTAGAGGCCGGCGCTAACTATGGCTACACCTTC. This encodes CASSLEAGANYGYTF.

The chain carries TRBV7-2 and TRBJ2-3; 14 nucleotides match TRBD2. The CDR3 length is 15 residues. CDR1 and CDR2 from the germline V gene are SGHTA and FQGNSA. With 6 bases clipped from V and 9 bases from J, the junction kept 8 bases outside the gene matches. The CDR3 protein is CASSQTSGGAATQYF. CDR3 DNA sequence: TGTGCCAGCAGTCAGACTAGCGGGGGGGCCGCGACGCAGTATTTT.

The chain is built from TRBV9 and TRBJ2-2, with 10 bases fitting TRBD2. Germline CDR1 is SGDLS and CDR2 is YYNGEE. The J segment lost 8 bases and the V segment lost 0 bases, leaving 7 bases of the junction unmatched. This CDR3 is built from 16 residues. CDR3 amino acids: CASSVATTSGQGELFF. Written as DNA, the CDR3 is TGTGCCAGCAGCGTAGCTACGACTAGCGGGCAAGGGGAGCTGTTTTTT.